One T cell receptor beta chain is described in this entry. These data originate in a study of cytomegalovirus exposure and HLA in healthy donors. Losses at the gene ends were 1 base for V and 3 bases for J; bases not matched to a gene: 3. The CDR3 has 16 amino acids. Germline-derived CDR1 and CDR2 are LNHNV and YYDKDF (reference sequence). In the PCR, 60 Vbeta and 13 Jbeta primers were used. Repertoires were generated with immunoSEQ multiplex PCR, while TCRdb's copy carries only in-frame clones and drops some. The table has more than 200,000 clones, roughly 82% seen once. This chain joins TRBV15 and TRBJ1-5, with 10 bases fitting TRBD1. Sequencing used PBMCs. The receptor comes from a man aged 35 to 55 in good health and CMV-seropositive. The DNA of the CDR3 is TGTGCCACCAGCAGAGGGGGGACAGGGGTCAATCAGCCCCAGCATTTT. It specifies CATSRGGTGVNQPQHF.